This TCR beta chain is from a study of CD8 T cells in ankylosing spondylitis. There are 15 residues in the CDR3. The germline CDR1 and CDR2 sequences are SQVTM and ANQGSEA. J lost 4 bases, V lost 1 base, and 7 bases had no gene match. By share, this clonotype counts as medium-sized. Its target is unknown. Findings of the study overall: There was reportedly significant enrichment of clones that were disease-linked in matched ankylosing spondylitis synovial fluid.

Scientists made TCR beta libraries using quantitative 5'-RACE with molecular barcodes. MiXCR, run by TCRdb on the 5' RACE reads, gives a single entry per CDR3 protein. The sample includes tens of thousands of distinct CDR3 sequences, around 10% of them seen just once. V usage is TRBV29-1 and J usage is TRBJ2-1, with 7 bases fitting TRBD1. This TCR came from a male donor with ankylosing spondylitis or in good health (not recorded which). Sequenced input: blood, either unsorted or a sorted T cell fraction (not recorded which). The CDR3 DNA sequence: TGCAGCGTTGAAGTATGGGACAGCCAGTACAATGAGCAGTTCTTC. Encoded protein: CSVEVWDSQYNEQFF.